The clone carrying this T cell receptor (beta chain) was recorded many times. The data belong to a study of patients and donors after allogeneic stem cell transplantation. TCRdb redid the calling of the RT-PCR reads with MiXCR, one entry per CDR3 protein. The sample includes about a million distinct CDR3 sequences, more than 15% of them seen just once. With 6 bases removed from V and 8 bases from J, the gap between germline ends came to 17 bases. The CDR3 has 14 residues. Sequencing input: blood, either unsorted or a sorted T cell fraction (not recorded which). This clonotype was sampled from a human donor who was either an allogeneic HSCT recipient or a stem cell or donor lymphocyte infusion donor (not recorded which). It is not recorded whose cells these are; they may come from a transplant donor. The rearrangement uses TRBV12-3 or TRBV12-4 and TRBJ2-1; D remains unclear. The CDR3: CASSPLRSSDEQFF. CDR3 nucleotides: TGTGCCAGCAGCCCTCTGCGGAGTTCCGATGAGCAGTTCTTC.